One T cell receptor beta chain is described in this entry. Its antigen is undetermined. The method was immunoSEQ multiplex PCR; TCRdb's version includes in-frame clones alone and lacks a portion of them. Of 40,000 to 45,000 clones listed, roughly 81% are singletons. This specimen comes from a study of OX40 agonist ivuxolimab in advanced cancers. Study background: Mean age 60 years, range about 20 to 79; approximately 83% male. Findings and caveats of the study: Dosing at 0.1 to 3.0 mg/kg was accompanied by clonal expansion of CD4+ and CD8+ blood T cells by week 6.

Autoimmune disease history or systemic immunosuppression was exclusionary. The germline CDR1 and CDR2 sequences are SEHNR and FQNEAQ (reference sequence). Trimming removed 1 base from V and 3 bases from J, with 10 bases in between. The CDR3 runs 15 residues. The material sequenced was CD4+ or CD8+ T cells sorted from blood, taken in a trial of the OX40 agonist ivuxolimab. The genes are TRBV7-9 and TRBJ1-3; D unclear. The source is an adult with an advanced solid tumor such as melanoma, head and neck, liver or kidney cancer. CDR3 amino acids: CASSLDWTGGNTIYF. The CDR3 coding sequence is TGTGCCAGCAGCTTAGATTGGACTGGTGGAAACACCATATATTTT.